Following are 5 T cell receptor beta chains from one sample sequenced in a study of cytomegalovirus exposure and HLA in healthy donors. 13 Jbeta primers and 60 Vbeta primers were used for the PCR. Assay used: immunoSEQ multiplex PCR; TCRdb lists only in-frame clones, some missing. The repertoire has roughly 140,000 clones, approximately 85% of them found once; the top ten carry about 2.4%. The sequenced sample was PBMCs. The receptors shown here come from a woman aged 18-35 years in good health and CMV-seronegative.

The chain joins TRBV28 to TRBJ2-1; no reliable D call. The CDR3 spans 14 residues. The germline V gene encodes CDR1 MDHEN and CDR2 SYDVKM. V was shortened by 3 bases and J by 0 bases, with 6 bases between the two germline ends. The CDR3 here is CASSFPLSYNEQFF. CDR3 nucleotides: TGTGCCAGCAGTTTTCCTCTCTCCTACAATGAGCAGTTCTTC.

J is TRBJ2-1 and V is TRBV7-2, with unresolved D. This CDR3 is built from 11 residues. V lost 5 bases and J lost 8, with 7 bases in between. Germline V gives CDR1 SGHTA, CDR2 FQGNSA. CDR3 in amino acids: CASSNRDEQFF. In DNA, the CDR3 is TGTGCCAGCAGCAACCGGGATGAGCAGTTCTTC.

The rearrangement links TRBV19 to TRBJ2-2; TRBD2 aligns across 7 bases. CDR1 is LNHDA and CDR2 is SQIVND in the germline V gene (reference sequence). The CDR3 totals 21 residues. The V segment lost 5 bases and the J segment 4 bases; nucleotides outside the gene matches: 25. The CDR3 is CASSHYLIGLAAVRGTGELFF. CDR3 nucleotides: TGTGCCAGTAGTCATTATCTTATCGGGCTAGCGGCCGTCCGAGGCACCGGGGAGCTGTTTTTT.

The chain carries TRBV5-1 and TRBJ1-1; 8 bases align to TRBD1. V was clipped by 4 bases and J by 6 bases; unmatched bases: 11. The CDR3 consists of 15 residues. CDR1 is SGHRS and CDR2 is YFSETQ in the germline V gene. The CDR3 is CASSPLGQGEAEAFF. The CDR3, as DNA: TGCGCCAGCAGCCCCCTCGGACAGGGAGAAGCTGAAGCTTTCTTT.

The chain recombines TRBV6-1 with TRBJ1-6; D might be TRBD1 (5 bases). Trimming took 4 bases from V and 13 from J, leaving 20 bases between them. Germline CDR1 MNHNS, CDR2 SASEGT. The CDR3 is 15 amino acids. The CDR3 sequence: CASSGGSGETNPLHF. CDR3 nucleotide sequence: TGTGCCAGCAGTGGGGGCTCGGGGGAAACTAATCCCCTCCACTTT.